This T cell receptor beta chain was identified during a study of shared clonotypes between healthy human individuals. Overall study context: Participating donors consisted of a couple of women and a few men aged 18 to 49.

Sequenced by immunoSEQ multiplex PCR; TCRdb stores in-frame clones only, minus some. The sample consists of under 2,500,000 clones, around 95% of them appearing once. This CDR3 region has 14 residues. Germline CDR1 and CDR2: KGHSH and LQKENI. V shed 3 bases and J shed 1 base, with 9 bases lying between them. Sequenced sample: naive CD4+ T cells sorted from blood. Documented subset: CD45RA+ positively selected. The chain joins TRBV18 to TRBJ1-2; TRBD1 might be the D (5 bases). This TCR derives from a young man in good health. The CDR3 nucleotides read TGTGCCAGCTCACCCCCGCAGGGTAACTATGGCTACACCTTC. Translating it yields CASSPPQGNYGYTF.